The source of this T cell receptor (beta chain) is a study of blood T cell repertoires in COVID-19. Study-wide context: Sources were T cells, B-cell-depleted T cells, or PBMCs; the material itself was cDNA or gDNA.

Assay used: immunoSEQ multiplex PCR; TCRdb lists only in-frame clones, some missing. The table shows around 77,000 clones, with 90% occurring only once. V trimming: 5 bases; J trimming: 4 bases; junction bases outside the gene matches: 16. The CDR3 has 17 residues. Germline loops: CDR1 SGDLS, CDR2 YYNGEE. The J gene is TRBJ2-7, the V gene TRBV9, with 9 bases aligning to TRBD2. This TCR was sampled from a woman aged 80 or over with active or convalescent COVID-19. Sample: peripheral blood. Written as DNA, the CDR3 is TGTGCCAGCAGTGTTGTCACTCTCGCGGGGGGGATTTACGAGCAGTACTTC. Translated, it gives CASSVVTLAGGIYEQYF.